This entry features one T cell receptor (beta chain) sequence. What it binds is not known. This entry comes from a study of blood T cells in healthy people across ages. The study, taken as a whole, reports: The diversity estimates, figures obtained from one million T cells, were considered underestimates.

The germline CDR1 and CDR2 sequences are MRHNA and SNTAGT. The ends were cut back, 2 bases at V and 2 bases at J, with 14 bases in the middle. The CDR3 contains 16 residues. It was with a sample-barcoded 5' primer and a J-beta primer mix that a second PCR of roughly 7 to 11 cycles was run. TCRdb analysed the 5' RACE reads with MiXCR anew, one entry per CDR3 protein. The table lists 350,000 to 450,000 distinct CDR3 sequences, 52% of them singletons. Sequencing was done on a sample of blood. This receptor was obtained from a man aged 60-69 years in good health. This chain links TRBV6-4 with TRBJ2-3; tentatively, D is TRBD1 (6 bases). The CDR3: CASSDGQLGTTDTQYF. The CDR3 nucleotides are TGTGCCAGCAGTGACGGACAGCTGGGGACCACAGATACGCAGTATTTT.